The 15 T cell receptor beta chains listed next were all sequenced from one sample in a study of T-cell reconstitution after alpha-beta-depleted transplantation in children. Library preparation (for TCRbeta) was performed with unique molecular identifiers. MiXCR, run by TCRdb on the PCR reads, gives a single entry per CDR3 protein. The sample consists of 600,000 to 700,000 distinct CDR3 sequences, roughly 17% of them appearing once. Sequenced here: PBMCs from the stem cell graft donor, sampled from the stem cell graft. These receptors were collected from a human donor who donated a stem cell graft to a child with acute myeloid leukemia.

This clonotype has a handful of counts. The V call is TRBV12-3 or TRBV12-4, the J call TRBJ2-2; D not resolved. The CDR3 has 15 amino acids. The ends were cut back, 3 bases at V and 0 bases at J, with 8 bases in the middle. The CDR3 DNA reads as TGTGCCAGCAGTTTTGGTCTCTCGAACACCGGGGAGCTGTTTTTT. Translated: CASSFGLSNTGELFF.

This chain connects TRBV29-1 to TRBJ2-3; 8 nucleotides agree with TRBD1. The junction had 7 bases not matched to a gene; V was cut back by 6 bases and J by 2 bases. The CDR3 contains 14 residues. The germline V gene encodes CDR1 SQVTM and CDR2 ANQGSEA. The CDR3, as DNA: TGCAGCGTAAGGGACAGGCCCCCCACAGATACGCAGTATTTT. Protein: CSVRDRPPTDTQYF.

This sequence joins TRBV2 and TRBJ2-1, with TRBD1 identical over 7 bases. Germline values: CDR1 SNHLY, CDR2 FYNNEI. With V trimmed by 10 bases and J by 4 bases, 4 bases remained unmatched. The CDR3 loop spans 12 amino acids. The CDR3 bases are TGTGCCATTCGACAGGGATACAATGAGCAGTTCTTC. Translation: CAIRQGYNEQFF. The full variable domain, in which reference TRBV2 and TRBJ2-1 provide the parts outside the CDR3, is EPEVTQTPSHQVTQMGQEVILRCVPISNHLYFYWYRQILGQKVEFLVSFYNNEISEKSEIFDDQFSVERPDGSNFTLKIRSTKLEDSAMYFCAIRQGYNEQFFGPGTRLTVL.

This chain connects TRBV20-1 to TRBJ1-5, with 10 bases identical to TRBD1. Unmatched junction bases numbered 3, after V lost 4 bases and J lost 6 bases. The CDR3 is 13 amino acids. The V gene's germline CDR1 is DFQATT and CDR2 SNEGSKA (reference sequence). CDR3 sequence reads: CSAMGQGTQPQHF. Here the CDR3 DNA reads TGCAGTGCTATGGGACAGGGGACTCAGCCCCAGCATTTT.

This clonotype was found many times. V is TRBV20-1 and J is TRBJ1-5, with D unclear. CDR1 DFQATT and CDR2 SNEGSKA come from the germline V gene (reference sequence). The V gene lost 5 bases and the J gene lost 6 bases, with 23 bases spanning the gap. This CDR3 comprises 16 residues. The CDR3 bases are TGCAGTGCTTTTCCACTCCTTCTGGGAGCGGGTCAGCCCCAGCATTTT. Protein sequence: CSAFPLLLGAGQPQHF.

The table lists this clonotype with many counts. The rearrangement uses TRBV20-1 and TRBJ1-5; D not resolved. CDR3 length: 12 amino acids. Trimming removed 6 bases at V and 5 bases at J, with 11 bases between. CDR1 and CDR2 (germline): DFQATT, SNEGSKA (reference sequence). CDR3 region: CSAGQEYQPQHF. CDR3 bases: TGCAGTGCAGGGCAGGAGTATCAGCCCCAGCATTTT.

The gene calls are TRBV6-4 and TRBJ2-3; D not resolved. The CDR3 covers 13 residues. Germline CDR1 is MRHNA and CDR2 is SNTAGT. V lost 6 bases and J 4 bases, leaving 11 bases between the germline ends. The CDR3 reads CASSLYGADTQYF. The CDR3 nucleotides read TGTGCCAGCAGCCTTTATGGCGCAGATACGCAGTATTTT.

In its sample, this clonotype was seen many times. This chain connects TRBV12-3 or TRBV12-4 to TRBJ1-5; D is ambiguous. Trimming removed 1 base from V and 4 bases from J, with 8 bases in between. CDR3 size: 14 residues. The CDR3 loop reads CASSLGTANQPQHF. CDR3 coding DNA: TGTGCCAGCAGTTTAGGGACCGCTAATCAGCCCCAGCATTTT.

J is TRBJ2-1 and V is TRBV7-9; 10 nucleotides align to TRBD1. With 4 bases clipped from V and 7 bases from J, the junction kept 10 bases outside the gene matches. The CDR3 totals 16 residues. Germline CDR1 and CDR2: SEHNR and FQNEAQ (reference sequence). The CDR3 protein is CASSSRDRGLGNEQFF. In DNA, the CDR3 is TGTGCCAGCAGCTCCCGGGACAGGGGTTTGGGAAATGAGCAGTTCTTC.

For the CDR3, the DNA is TGTGCCTCATCCGATACGGTGGTTCCCTACAATGAGCAGTTCTTC. Protein product: CASSDTVVPYNEQFF. The chain couples TRBV6-1 to TRBJ2-1; D remains unclear. This CDR3 has 15 amino acids. V was cut by 11 bases and J by 2 bases, with 19 bases left in between. Germline CDR1 and CDR2: MNHNS and SASEGT.

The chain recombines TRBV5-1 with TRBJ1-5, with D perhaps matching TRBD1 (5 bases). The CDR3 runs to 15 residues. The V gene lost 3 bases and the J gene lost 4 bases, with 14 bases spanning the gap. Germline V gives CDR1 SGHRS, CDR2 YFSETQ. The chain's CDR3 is CASSYAPGGNQPQHF. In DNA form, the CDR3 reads TGCGCCAGCAGCTACGCGCCCGGGGGTAATCAGCCCCAGCATTTT.

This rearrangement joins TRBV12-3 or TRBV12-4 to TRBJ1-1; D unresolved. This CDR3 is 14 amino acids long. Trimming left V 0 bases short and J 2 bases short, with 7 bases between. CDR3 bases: TGTGCCAGCAGTTTAGCCCGGGTTAACACTGAAGCTTTCTTT. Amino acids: CASSLARVNTEAFF.

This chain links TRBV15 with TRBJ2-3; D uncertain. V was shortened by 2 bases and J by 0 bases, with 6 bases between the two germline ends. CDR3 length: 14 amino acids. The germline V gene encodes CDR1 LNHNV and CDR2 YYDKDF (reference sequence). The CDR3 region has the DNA TGTGCCACCAGCAGACCGATAAGCACAGATACGCAGTATTTT. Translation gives CATSRPISTDTQYF.

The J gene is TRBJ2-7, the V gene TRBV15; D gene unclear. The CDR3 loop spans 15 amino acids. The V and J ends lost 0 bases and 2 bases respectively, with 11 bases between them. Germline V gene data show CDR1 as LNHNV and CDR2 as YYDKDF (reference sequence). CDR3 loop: CATSRETFSTYEQYF. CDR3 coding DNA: TGTGCCACCAGCAGAGAAACATTTTCAACCTACGAGCAGTACTTC.

The chain's CDR3 is CASEMGEWSRNNEQFF. The CDR3 coding sequence is TGTGCCAGCGAGATGGGTGAGTGGTCTCGAAACAATGAGCAGTTCTTC. The gene calls are TRBV7-9 and TRBJ2-1, with D unresolved. The germline V gene encodes CDR1 SEHNR and CDR2 FQNEAQ (reference sequence). The CDR3 covers 16 residues. V lost 8 bases to trimming and J lost 5 bases, with 22 bases between them.